What follows are 25 T cell receptor beta chains derived from one specimen sequenced in a study of blood T cell repertoires in COVID-19. Clones were sequenced by immunoSEQ multiplex PCR, and TCRdb holds only the in-frame ones, with some missing. The data show fewer than 200,000 clones, about 85% seen once. The specimen sequenced was peripheral blood. Every receptor here comes from a man aged 55 to 70 who had recovered from COVID-19.

V gene TRBV12-5 combines with J gene TRBJ2-5; TRBD1 is a possible D gene (5 bases). The CDR3 contains 11 residues. V was shortened by 5 bases and J by 5 bases, with 6 bases between the two germline ends. Germline lookup yields CDR1 LGHNT and CDR2 FRNRAP. CDR3 bases: TGTGCTAGTGGTCCAGGGGAGACCCAGTACTTC. Protein sequence: CASGPGETQYF.

This chain joins TRBV6-2 or TRBV6-3 and TRBJ2-5; D is perhaps TRBD2 (5 bases). The CDR3 spans 14 residues. Germline CDR1 MNHEY, CDR2 SVGEGT. Trimming shortened V by 4 bases and J by 5 bases, and 14 bases separated the two germline ends. DNA for the CDR3: TGTGCCAGCAGTTCGGACCCAGGCGGGGAGACCCAGTACTTC. Translating it yields CASSSDPGGETQYF.

The gene calls are TRBV19 and TRBJ2-1; 7 nucleotides agree with TRBD2. This CDR3 has 14 amino acids. Unmatched junction bases numbered 4, after V lost 3 bases and J lost 5 bases. Germline V lookup: CDR1 LNHDA, CDR2 SQIVND (reference sequence). The CDR3 DNA follows: TGTGCCAGTAGTATCGGGCTAGCGGACAATGAGCAGTTCTTC. Residues: CASSIGLADNEQFF.

The V call is TRBV9, the J call TRBJ2-7; 7 bases map to TRBD1. Looked up from germline, CDR1 is SGDLS and CDR2 is YYNGEE. The CDR3 length is 14 residues. After removal of 4 bases from V and 3 bases from J, the junction contained 7 bases not matched to a gene. CDR3 in amino acids: CASSPGQRRYEQYF. DNA of the CDR3: TGTGCCAGCAGCCCGGGACAGCGCCGCTACGAGCAGTACTTC.

The V gene is TRBV6-5, the J gene TRBJ1-2, with a tentative D call TRBD1 (5 bases). Germline V gives CDR1 MNHEY, CDR2 SVGAGI. The CDR3 has 15 residues. V dropped 5 bases and J dropped 3 bases, with 16 bases sitting between them. The CDR3 sequence is CASSRSGGRDYGYTF. The CDR3 bases are TGTGCCAGCAGTCGCTCGGGGGGTAGGGACTATGGCTACACCTTC.

This chain connects TRBV18 to TRBJ2-1; TRBD2 matches at 12 bases. Germline CDR1 reads KGHSH; CDR2 reads LQKENI. This CDR3 has 16 amino acids. J lost 5 bases, V lost 6 bases, and 8 bases had no gene match. The CDR3 DNA reads TGTGCCAGCTCTCTGACTAGCGGGGGATCTCACAATGAGCAGTTCTTC. Translated, it gives CASSLTSGGSHNEQFF.

This sequence joins TRBV6-5 and TRBJ2-2; a possible D gene is TRBD2 (6 bases). The CDR3 contains 15 residues. V gave up 7 bases and J gave up 4 bases, with 16 bases separating them. Germline lookup yields CDR1 MNHEY and CDR2 SVGAGI. This CDR3 reads CASNSPGGFTGELFF. The CDR3 DNA is TGTGCCAGCAACTCCCCCGGGGGTTTCACCGGGGAGCTGTTTTTT.

The gene calls are TRBV7-9 and TRBJ2-7, with 8 bases that match TRBD1. CDR3 length: 14 amino acids. With 5 bases clipped from V and 5 bases from J, the junction kept 8 bases outside the gene matches. Germline V gene sequence: CDR1 SEHNR, CDR2 FQNEAQ (reference sequence). The CDR3 region is CASSLRTGRNEQYF. The CDR3 DNA is TGTGCCAGCAGCCTCAGGACAGGGAGAAACGAGCAGTACTTC.

This clone was observed a single time. The V call is TRBV2, the J call TRBJ1-1; no clear D gene. CDR3 length equals 14 residues. CDR1 is SNHLY, CDR2 FYNNEI, per germline. V was cut by 4 bases and J by 4 bases, with 13 bases left in between. The CDR3 here is CASSVQAVTTEAFF. For the CDR3, the DNA is TGTGCCAGCAGTGTCCAGGCAGTGACCACTGAAGCTTTCTTT.

The chain couples TRBV9 to TRBJ2-1, with 8 nucleotides matching TRBD2. The CDR3 runs 15 residues. Germline V lookup: CDR1 SGDLS, CDR2 YYNGEE. J was trimmed by 1 base and V by 4 bases; bases with no gene match: 4. CDR3 amino acids: CASSPGGGSYNEQFF. CDR3 nucleotides: TGTGCCAGCAGCCCGGGAGGGGGTTCCTACAATGAGCAGTTCTTC.

A single count supports this clone. V gene TRBV19 combines with J gene TRBJ2-1; 8 nucleotides agree with TRBD1. Germline V lookup: CDR1 LNHDA, CDR2 SQIVND (reference sequence). V was pared by 0 bases and J by 3 bases, with 1 base of the junction left unmatched. The CDR3 runs 15 residues. For the CDR3, the DNA is TGTGCCAGTAGTATAGAGACAGGGGTCTACAATGAGCAGTTCTTC. Amino acid sequence: CASSIETGVYNEQFF.

The CDR3 coding sequence is TGTGCCAGCAGCTTTGGGGGACAGGCCTACGAGCAGTACTTC. It specifies CASSFGGQAYEQYF. The rearrangement joins TRBV7-9 to TRBJ2-7; 8 bases match TRBD1. V lost 3 bases, J lost 2 bases, and 3 bases stayed unmatched. This CDR3 spans 14 amino acids. From germline, CDR1 is SEHNR and CDR2 FQNEAQ (reference sequence).

Only a few counts were recorded for this clone. The chain has TRBV2 and TRBJ1-2, with D unresolved. The V end was cut by 4 bases, the J end by 8 bases, with 20 bases between. Germline-derived CDR1 and CDR2 are SNHLY and FYNNEI. The CDR3 runs 15 residues. The CDR3: CASSVNPPTTRGYTF. The DNA of the CDR3 is TGTGCCAGCAGTGTTAACCCTCCCACCACGAGGGGCTACACCTTC.

This clone was observed a few times. V is TRBV24-1 and J is TRBJ2-3; the match to TRBD2 covers 10 bases. The CDR3 runs to 15 residues. With V trimmed by 4 bases and J by 5 bases, 5 bases remained unmatched. CDR1 is KGHDR and CDR2 is SFDVKD in the germline V gene. The CDR3 spells CATSEGLASGDTQYF. Here the CDR3 DNA reads TGTGCCACCAGTGAGGGACTAGCGTCAGGAGATACGCAGTATTTT.

This clone was seen only once. This chain uses TRBV5-1 with TRBJ2-3; a weak D match, TRBD1 (5 bases). Germline V gene lookup returns CDR1 SGHRS and CDR2 YFSETQ. V was trimmed by 5 bases and J by 2 bases, leaving 18 bases between them. This CDR3 has 16 residues. Written as DNA, the CDR3 is TGCGCCAGCAGTTCCCAGACAGTCGATAACACAGATACGCAGTATTTT. It specifies CASSSQTVDNTDTQYF.

Only one count was recorded for this clone. This chain links TRBV3-1 (or the pseudogene TRBV3-2) with TRBJ2-7; no clear D gene. Trimming took 1 base from V and 1 from J, leaving 8 bases between them. Germline CDR1 and CDR2: LGHDT and YNNKEL (reference sequence). This CDR3 is built from 14 residues. The CDR3 nucleotides read TGTGCCAGCAGCCAAGGACTTTCATCCTACGAGCAGTACTTC. This translates into CASSQGLSSYEQYF.

The V call is TRBV6-5, the J call TRBJ1-2; 8 bases agree with TRBD1. Looked up from germline, CDR1 is MNHEY and CDR2 is SVGAGI. The CDR3 covers 14 residues. The ends lost 4 bases at V and 8 bases at J; junction bases unmatched: 9. CDR3 amino acids: CASSSQQGGGGYTF. CDR3 DNA: TGTGCCAGCAGTTCCCAACAGGGGGGAGGAGGCTACACCTTC.

The chain has TRBV10-3 and TRBJ2-7; TRBD1 is a possible D gene (6 bases). This CDR3 comprises 14 residues. Trimming cost V 4 bases and J 0 bases, with 10 bases left between them. Germline-derived CDR1 and CDR2 are ENHRY and SYGVKD. CDR3 sequence reads: CAISGTESSYEQYF. The CDR3 bases are TGTGCCATCAGTGGGACAGAGAGCTCCTACGAGCAGTACTTC.

This clone has a single count. The rearrangement joins TRBV18 to TRBJ2-2; D gene ambiguous. The CDR3 is 16 residues long. Looked up from germline, CDR1 is KGHSH and CDR2 is LQKENI. V shed 3 bases and J shed 0 bases, with 11 bases lying between them. CDR3 protein: CASSPATATNTGELFF. CDR3 nucleotides: TGTGCCAGCTCACCGGCGACTGCAACGAACACCGGGGAGCTGTTTTTT.

The V call is TRBV25-1, the J call TRBJ2-1; 8 bases are shared with TRBD2. The CDR3 totals 15 residues. CDR1 MGHDK and CDR2 SYGVNS come from the germline V gene. With V trimmed by 8 bases and J by 2 bases, 8 bases remained unmatched. The CDR3 bases are TGTGCCAGCGCTCGAGCGGGGGATACCTACAATGAGCAGTTCTTC. It encodes CASARAGDTYNEQFF.

The chain couples TRBV7-9 to TRBJ1-1, with 8 bases that match TRBD1. The germline V gene has CDR1 SEHNR and CDR2 FQNEAQ (reference sequence). CDR3 length: 15 amino acids. Trimming cost V 5 bases and J 1 base; bases outside gene matches: 6. The CDR3 is CASSPHGTGNTEAFF. The CDR3 DNA reads as TGTGCCAGCAGCCCTCATGGGACAGGGAACACTGAAGCTTTCTTT.

The CDR3 nucleotides are TGTGCCAGCAGCTCCATAGCCATGACGCGGGGACCTAATGGCTACACCTTC. As protein: CASSSIAMTRGPNGYTF. This rearrangement joins TRBV5-4 to TRBJ1-2; maybe TRBD1 (5 bases). The CDR3 contains 17 residues. Germline values: CDR1 SGHNT, CDR2 YYREEE (reference sequence). V lost 3 bases, J lost 6 bases, and 24 bases lay in between.

V is TRBV2 and J is TRBJ1-2, with D possibly being TRBD1 (6 bases). This CDR3 contains 14 residues. Deletions cut 7 bases from V and 3 bases from J, with 15 bases between. Germline lookup yields CDR1 SNHLY and CDR2 FYNNEI. The CDR3 DNA follows: TGTGCCAGCAATTCGGACAGTCTGGACTATGGCTACACCTTC. It specifies CASNSDSLDYGYTF. Complete variable domain (other parts from reference TRBV2 and TRBJ1-2): EPEVTQTPSHQVTQMGQEVILRCVPISNHLYFYWYRQILGQKVEFLVSFYNNEISEKSEIFDDQFSVERPDGSNFTLKIRSTKLEDSAMYFCASNSDSLDYGYTFGSGTRLTVV.

About this clone: The same CDR3 can be traced to other DNA sequences in this sample. The gene calls are TRBV19 and TRBJ2-7, with TRBD1 identical over 8 bases. CDR3 size: 15 residues. Germline values: CDR1 LNHDA, CDR2 SQIVND (reference sequence). Trimming at V came to 5 bases and at J to 0 bases, leaving 6 bases not matched to a gene. CDR3 sequence (DNA): TGTGCCAGTAGTCCGGGACAGGTGGTCTCCTACGAGCAGTACTTC. Protein sequence: CASSPGQVVSYEQYF.

The chain recombines TRBV2 with TRBJ2-2, with TRBD2 matching over 8 bases. The germline gives CDR1 SNHLY, CDR2 FYNNEI. There are 14 residues in the CDR3. Trimming took 5 bases from V and 4 from J; bases not matched to a gene: 3. This CDR3 reads CASSYAGGTGELFF. DNA for the CDR3: TGTGCCAGCAGTTACGCGGGGGGCACCGGGGAGCTGTTTTTT.